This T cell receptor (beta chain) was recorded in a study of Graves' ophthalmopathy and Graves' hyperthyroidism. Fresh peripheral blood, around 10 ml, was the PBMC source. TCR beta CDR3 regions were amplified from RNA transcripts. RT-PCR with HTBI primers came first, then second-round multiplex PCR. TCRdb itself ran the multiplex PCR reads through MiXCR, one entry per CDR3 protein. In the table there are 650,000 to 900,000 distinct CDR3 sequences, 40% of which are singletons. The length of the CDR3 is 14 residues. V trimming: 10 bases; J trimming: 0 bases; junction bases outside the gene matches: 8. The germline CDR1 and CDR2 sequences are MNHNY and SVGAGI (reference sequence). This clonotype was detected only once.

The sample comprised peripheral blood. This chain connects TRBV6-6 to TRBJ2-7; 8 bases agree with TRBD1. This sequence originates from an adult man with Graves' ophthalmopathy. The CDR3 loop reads CAIGQGQPSYEQYF. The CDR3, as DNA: TGTGCCATCGGACAGGGACAGCCCTCCTACGAGCAGTACTTC.